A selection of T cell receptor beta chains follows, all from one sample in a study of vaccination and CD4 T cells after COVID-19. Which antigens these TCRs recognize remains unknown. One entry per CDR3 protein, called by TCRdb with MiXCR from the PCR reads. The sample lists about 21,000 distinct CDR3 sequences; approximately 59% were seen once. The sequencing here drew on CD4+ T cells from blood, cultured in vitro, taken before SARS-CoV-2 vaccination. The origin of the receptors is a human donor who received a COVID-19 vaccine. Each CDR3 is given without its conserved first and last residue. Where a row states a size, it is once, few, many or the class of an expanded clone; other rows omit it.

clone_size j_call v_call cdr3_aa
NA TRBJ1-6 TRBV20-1 SARLDSDNSPLH
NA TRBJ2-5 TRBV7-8 ASSSGRQETQY
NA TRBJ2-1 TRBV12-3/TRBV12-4 ASSLFTYNEQF
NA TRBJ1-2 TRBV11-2 ASSPRQRRLGGYT
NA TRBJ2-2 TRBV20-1 SARGGAGTGELF
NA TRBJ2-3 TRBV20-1 SARDAGLAVSDTQY
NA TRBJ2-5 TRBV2 ASRARRRGGVETQY
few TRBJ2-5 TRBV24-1 ATQRGPYQETQY
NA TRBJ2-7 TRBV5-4 ASSSPQGAREQY
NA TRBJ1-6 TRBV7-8 ASSLHNSPLH
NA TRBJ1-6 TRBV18 ASSPPSREGSPLH
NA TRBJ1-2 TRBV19 ASSIGRPRNYGYT
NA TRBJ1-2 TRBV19 ASSPTGGGYGYT
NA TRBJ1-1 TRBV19 ASSALFGTEAF
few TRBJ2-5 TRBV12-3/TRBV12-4 ASSLGPPETQY
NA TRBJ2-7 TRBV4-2 ASSQDREGSEQY
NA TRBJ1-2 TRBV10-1 ASSEFKALLDYGYT
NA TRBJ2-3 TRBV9 ASLTSRFDTQY
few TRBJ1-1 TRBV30 AWSKQTAAF
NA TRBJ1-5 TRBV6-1 ASSTPGQLKGSNQPQH
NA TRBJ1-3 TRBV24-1 ATSDVSSGNTIY
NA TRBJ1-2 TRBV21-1 ASSKGRINYGYT
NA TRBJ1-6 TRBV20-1 SAFRDPNSPLH